The 2 T cell receptor beta chains reported below all come from one sample, sequenced in a study of T cell clonality in common variable immunodeficiency. Some clones are missing from TCRdb's copy, which holds only in-frame ones; the method was immunoSEQ multiplex PCR. The sample holds tens of thousands of clones, and no clone turns up only once. Sequencing was carried out using peripheral blood mononuclear cells. The receptors were sampled from a person aged 18-70 years in good health.

This clone was found many times. The CDR3 is cut off 3 residues early in the read; its end comes from the germline J gene. V and J are TRBV27 and TRBJ2-1, with 13 nucleotides matching TRBD2. The germline V gene has CDR1 MNHEY and CDR2 SMNVEV (reference sequence). This CDR3 has 15 residues. The V and J ends lost 3 bases and 8 bases, in that order; junction bases with no gene match: 4. CDR3 region: CASSFGLAGAYEQFF. Incomplete CDR3 DNA: TGTGCCAGCAGTTTCGGACTAGCGGGAGCTTATGAG.

In regard to this clone: Coverage ceases 3 residues before the CDR3 finishes, and the germline J gene fills in the end. This chain uses TRBV2 with TRBJ1-2; D gene ambiguous. The germline CDR1 and CDR2 sequences are SNHLY and FYNNEI. CDR3 length: 15 amino acids. The germline V and J ends were trimmed by 2 bases and 4 bases, with 14 bases remaining between them. The part of the CDR3 DNA that was read is TGTGCCAGCAGTGAAATAGCCGCTGCCGGCTATGGC. It yields the protein CASSEIAAAGYG. Given in full, the CDR3 is CASSEIAAAGYGYTF.